These T cell receptor beta chains were read from a single sample in a study of blood T cell repertoires in COVID-19. Clones were sequenced by immunoSEQ multiplex PCR, and TCRdb holds only the in-frame ones, with some missing. The repertoire has about 120,000 clones, 85% to 90% of them found once; the top ten carry around 30%. The sequenced material came from peripheral blood. These receptors originate from a man between 65 and 85 years old with active or convalescent COVID-19. CDR3s leave out the opening cysteine and the closing phenylalanine or tryptophan. The order of the fields is D gene, J gene, V gene, CDR3 protein. A D gene is named only where the DNA matches it firmly.

d_call: TRBD2; j_call: TRBJ2-1; v_call: TRBV7-9; cdr3_aa: ASFGVGRVNGRRENEQF
d_call: TRBD1; j_call: TRBJ1-2; v_call: TRBV28; cdr3_aa: ASSSQGAGGYT
d_call: -; j_call: TRBJ1-3; v_call: TRBV7-2; cdr3_aa: ASSKDSSGNTIY
d_call: -; j_call: TRBJ1-2; v_call: TRBV14; cdr3_aa: ASSQALNYGYT
d_call: -; j_call: TRBJ2-3; v_call: TRBV5-1; cdr3_aa: ASSWGEDTQY
d_call: TRBD2; j_call: TRBJ2-4; v_call: TRBV9; cdr3_aa: ASSVGRGANIQY
d_call: -; j_call: TRBJ2-7; v_call: TRBV5-4; cdr3_aa: ASSLESGKTYEQY
d_call: TRBD1; j_call: TRBJ1-2; v_call: TRBV28; cdr3_aa: ASTDPGQRKGYT
d_call: -; j_call: TRBJ1-2; v_call: TRBV14; cdr3_aa: ASSQVPGGYT
d_call: -; j_call: TRBJ2-1; v_call: TRBV5-1; cdr3_aa: ASSLAQLRTGNNEQF
d_call: TRBD2; j_call: TRBJ2-5; v_call: TRBV19; cdr3_aa: ASKSGGANQETQY
d_call: -; j_call: TRBJ1-1; v_call: TRBV7-8; cdr3_aa: ASSLVGGNTEAF
d_call: TRBD2; j_call: TRBJ2-7; v_call: TRBV28; cdr3_aa: ASSLLGTSGNSYEQY
d_call: -; j_call: TRBJ1-3; v_call: TRBV6-1; cdr3_aa: ASSEAAGNSGNTIY
d_call: -; j_call: TRBJ1-5; v_call: TRBV19; cdr3_aa: ASSHRGTNQPQH
d_call: TRBD1; j_call: TRBJ1-2; v_call: TRBV29-1; cdr3_aa: SVEDPGTGGLGYGYT
d_call: TRBD1; j_call: TRBJ1-5; v_call: TRBV11-2; cdr3_aa: ASSLDGQGYQPQH
d_call: TRBD1; j_call: TRBJ2-1; v_call: TRBV5-1; cdr3_aa: ASSRTGVSYNEQF
d_call: -; j_call: TRBJ2-7; v_call: TRBV27; cdr3_aa: ASSFSGWGEQY
d_call: -; j_call: TRBJ2-5; v_call: TRBV27; cdr3_aa: ASSRTPRQETQY
d_call: -; j_call: TRBJ2-1; v_call: TRBV28; cdr3_aa: ASRRTTSSSYNEQF
d_call: -; j_call: TRBJ1-1; v_call: TRBV7-2; cdr3_aa: ASSRRGGTEAF
d_call: -; j_call: TRBJ2-3; v_call: TRBV15; cdr3_aa: ATSRDLAPTDTQY
d_call: TRBD2; j_call: TRBJ2-5; v_call: TRBV6-2/TRBV6-3; cdr3_aa: ASSGTSGIVTQY
d_call: TRBD1; j_call: TRBJ1-5; v_call: TRBV13; cdr3_aa: ASSSGTGGFNQPQH
d_call: -; j_call: TRBJ2-7; v_call: TRBV19; cdr3_aa: ASSIGESYEQY
d_call: TRBD2; j_call: TRBJ2-1; v_call: TRBV7-2; cdr3_aa: ASSSLLAGASYYNEQF
d_call: TRBD2; j_call: TRBJ2-7; v_call: TRBV14; cdr3_aa: ASSPGTSSAQY
d_call: -; j_call: TRBJ1-2; v_call: TRBV11-2; cdr3_aa: ASSARQFGYT
d_call: TRBD2; j_call: TRBJ2-2; v_call: TRBV19; cdr3_aa: ASTLNRGLAGSRDTGELF
d_call: -; j_call: TRBJ1-2; v_call: TRBV24-1; cdr3_aa: ATSDLSQGRGYT